What follows describes a single T cell receptor beta chain. This sample is part of a study of OX40 agonist ivuxolimab in advanced cancers. Study details: A history of anti-PD-1, anti-PD-L1 or anti-CTLA-4 therapy was acceptable, and approximately 40% had some.

Generated by immunoSEQ multiplex PCR, the TCRdb table keeps only in-frame clones and is missing some. The sample shows around 82,000 clones, about 89% of them seen only once. If patients had autoimmune disease history or systemic immunosuppression, they were excluded. This CDR3 has 14 residues. V shed 5 bases and J shed 1 base, with 11 bases lying between them. CDR1 and CDR2 (germline): LNHDA, SQIVND (reference sequence). This chain connects TRBV19 to TRBJ1-1; tentative D call: TRBD1 (5 bases). The sequence was collected from an adult with an advanced solid tumor such as melanoma, head and neck, liver or kidney cancer. Sequenced here: CD4+ or CD8+ T cells sorted from blood, sampled in a trial of the OX40 agonist ivuxolimab. In DNA form, the CDR3 reads TGTGCCAGTAGTGCGGGACGGCCGAACACTGAAGCTTTCTTT. It is translated as CASSAGRPNTEAFF.